The following is a T cell receptor (beta chain) sequence with its context. This sample was included in a study of blood T cell repertoires in COVID-19. Study-level background: The samples span acute and convalescent COVID-19 from the United States, Italy and Spain. T cells, B-cell-depleted T cells, or PBMCs supplied cDNA or gDNA.

As handled by the study authors: Estimation of nucleated cell counts relied on the amplification of reference gene primers. Assay: immunoSEQ multiplex PCR; the TCRdb copy retains only in-frame clones and omits some. The V and J calls and clone size were taken over from that table, and D and trimming were inferred from the DNA. Of under 200,000 clones listed, 70% to 90% were seen once; the top ten hold around 5%. The CDR3 has 14 residues. V gave up 10 bases and J gave up 1 base, with 16 bases separating them. Germline CDR1 reads LNHDA; CDR2 reads SQIVND (reference sequence). The material sequenced was peripheral blood. This TCR derives from a woman of 80 years or more with acute or convalescent COVID-19. The chain employs TRBV19 and TRBJ1-1; D might be TRBD1 (6 bases). The CDR3 nucleotides are TGTGCCACCGAAAGGGGGACACCGAACACTGAAGCTTTCTTT. Amino acid sequence: CATERGTPNTEAFF.